Below are 24 T cell receptor beta chains sequenced from a single sample in a study of blood T cell repertoires in COVID-19 (dated by TCRdb to the early 2020s). Library method: the immunoSEQ multiplex PCR assay. The table was pulled from immuneACCESS by TCRdb, which kept in-frame rearrangements only. Such tables lose some clones; where checked, under half of the loss comes from unresolved V genes, and the rest has no known cause. For this sample there are approximately 96,000 clones; 81% appear just once. The ten biggest clones cover around 11% of the sample. The sequencing input was peripheral blood. These receptors were taken from a woman aged 80 or over with acute or convalescent COVID-19.

In this sample, this clone turned up once. The chain uses TRBV3-1 (or the pseudogene TRBV3-2) and TRBJ2-1, with D maybe TRBD2 (6 bases). CDR1 and CDR2 from the germline V gene are LGHDT and YNNKEL (reference sequence). The V end lost 2 bases, the J end lost 5 bases, and 16 bases lay between the germline ends. The CDR3 totals 16 residues. In DNA form, the CDR3 reads TGTGCCAGCAGCCAAACGGGTCTAGCGAGAGACAATGAGCAGTTCTTC. This sequence encodes CASSQTGLARDNEQFF.

This chain links TRBV2 with TRBJ2-7; 11 nucleotides align to TRBD2. CDR1 and CDR2 from the germline V gene are SNHLY and FYNNEI. There are 15 residues in the CDR3. V shed 4 bases and J 0 bases; nucleotides not matched to a gene: 2. The DNA of the CDR3 is TGTGCCAGCAGTGTTAGCGGGGGGGCCTCCTACGAGCAGTACTTC. Translation gives CASSVSGGASYEQYF.

V is TRBV5-4 and J is TRBJ1-6; no clear D gene. The germline gives CDR1 SGHNT, CDR2 YYREEE (reference sequence). V was cut by 0 bases and J by 6 bases, with 7 bases left in between. CDR3 length: 14 residues. The DNA of the CDR3 is TGTGCCAGCAGCTTGGCTACTCGTAATTCACCCCTCCACTTT. Amino acids: CASSLATRNSPLHF.

The gene calls are TRBV6-1 and TRBJ1-6, with a possible D match to TRBD1 (6 bases). Trimming cost V 3 bases and J 8 bases, with 8 bases left between them. There are 13 residues in the CDR3. Germline CDR1 reads MNHNS; CDR2 reads SASEGT. For the CDR3, the DNA is TGTGCCAGCAGTGACAGGGGATATTCACCCCTCCACTTT. Translation: CASSDRGYSPLHF.

V is TRBV7-2 and J is TRBJ2-5, with TRBD2 matching over 9 bases. Germline CDR1 and CDR2: SGHTA and FQGNSA. This CDR3 is built from 16 residues. V was clipped by 1 base and J by 5 bases; unmatched bases: 8. This CDR3 is CASSLVPAGGGETQYF. In nucleotides, the CDR3 is TGTGCCAGCAGCTTAGTCCCAGCGGGGGGAGGTGAGACCCAGTACTTC. The whole variable domain, remainder taken from reference TRBV7-2 and TRBJ2-5, is GAGVSQSPSNKVTEKGKDVELRCDPISGHTALYWYRQSLGQGLEFLIYFQGNSAPDKSGLPSDRFSAERTGGSVSTLTIQRTQQEDSAVYLCASSLVPAGGGETQYFGPGTRLLVL.

The chain carries TRBV6-4 and TRBJ1-5; D not certain. The CDR3 is 14 residues long. The germline V gene encodes CDR1 MRHNA and CDR2 SNTAGT. V lost 6 bases and J lost 3, with 12 bases in between. CDR3 nucleotide sequence: TGTGCCAGCAGCGGCACAAACTACAATCAGCCCCAGCATTTT. This encodes CASSGTNYNQPQHF.

J is TRBJ2-7 and V is TRBV7-9; D is perhaps TRBD1 (6 bases). Trimming removed 5 bases at V and 1 base at J, with 21 bases between. The CDR3 is 17 residues long. The germline V gene has CDR1 SEHNR and CDR2 FQNEAQ (reference sequence). The CDR3 spells CASSPRPGQSLSYEQYF. The DNA of the CDR3 is TGTGCCAGCAGCCCGCGCCCTGGACAGAGTCTATCCTACGAGCAGTACTTC.

This clone was recorded once. The chain links TRBV5-5 to TRBJ1-3, with D maybe TRBD1 (6 bases). Per the germline V gene, CDR1 is SGHKS and CDR2 is YYEKEE (reference sequence). This CDR3 comprises 14 residues. Trimming left V 4 bases short and J 4 bases short, with 12 bases between. The CDR3 DNA reads TGTGCCAGCAGCGGCACAGGGTCAGGAAACACCATATATTTT. Translating gives CASSGTGSGNTIYF.

The chain couples TRBV28 to TRBJ1-1, with D possibly being TRBD1 (5 bases). Deletions cut 4 bases from V and 3 bases from J, with 15 bases between. There are 15 residues in the CDR3. CDR1 is MDHEN, CDR2 SYDVKM, per germline. CDR3 region: CASSSPSGGDTEAFF. The DNA of the CDR3 is TGTGCCAGCAGTTCCCCGTCTGGAGGGGACACTGAAGCTTTCTTT.

The chain has TRBV7-2 and TRBJ2-7, with TRBD2 matching over 8 bases. CDR3 size: 15 residues. Germline V CDR1 and CDR2: SGHTA, FQGNSA. V lost 6 bases and J lost 3; bases outside the gene matches: 10. CDR3 coding DNA: TGTGCCAGCAGTCCGGGGGGAGCGGGGGACTACGAGCAGTACTTC. This codes for CASSPGGAGDYEQYF.

The J gene is TRBJ1-5, the V gene TRBV19; no clear D. CDR3 length: 12 residues. Germline CDR1 LNHDA, CDR2 SQIVND (reference sequence). V was clipped by 5 bases and J by 5 bases, with 7 bases between them. CDR3 DNA sequence: TGTGCCAGTAGTGTCGGAGATCAGCCCCAGCATTTT. Translating gives CASSVGDQPQHF.

The genes are TRBV27 and TRBJ1-2; 8 bases match TRBD1. Germline CDR1 is MNHEY and CDR2 is SMNVEV (reference sequence). Losses at the gene ends were 4 bases for V and 6 bases for J; bases not matched to a gene: 4. The CDR3 spans 13 residues. CDR3 protein: CASSSTGQDGYTF. CDR3 DNA sequence: TGTGCCAGCAGTTCCACGGGACAGGATGGCTACACCTTC.

V is TRBV24-1 and J is TRBJ1-2, with D hard to call. This CDR3 comprises 14 residues. V was shortened by 2 bases and J by 5 bases, with 11 bases between the two germline ends. Germline V gives CDR1 KGHDR, CDR2 SFDVKD. Here the CDR3 DNA reads TGTGCCACCAGTGATTCGAGCCTAGCTTATGGCTACACCTTC. As protein: CATSDSSLAYGYTF.

The chain has TRBV5-1 and TRBJ1-2; 8 positions agree with TRBD1. This CDR3 contains 15 residues. Germline V lookup: CDR1 SGHRS, CDR2 YFSETQ. Unmatched junction bases numbered 11, after V lost 4 bases and J lost 6 bases. The CDR3 loop reads CASSLIRGHRDGYTF. The CDR3 nucleotides read TGCGCCAGCAGCCTGATCAGGGGGCACCGGGATGGCTACACCTTC.

The rearrangement links TRBV2 to TRBJ2-2, with 7 bases matching TRBD1. V shed 8 bases and J 1 base; nucleotides not matched to a gene: 1. This CDR3 has 13 residues. Germline values: CDR1 SNHLY, CDR2 FYNNEI. The chain's CDR3 is CASQGENTGELFF. Written as DNA, the CDR3 is TGTGCCAGCCAGGGGGAGAACACCGGGGAGCTGTTTTTT.

V is TRBV5-6 and J is TRBJ2-7; 9 nucleotides agree with TRBD1. Trimming at V came to 5 bases and at J to 6 bases, leaving 6 bases not matched to a gene. Germline assignment: CDR1 SGHDT and CDR2 YYEEEE. The CDR3 contains 13 residues. DNA for the CDR3: TGTGCCAGCAGACGGACAGGGGTAAGCGAGCAGTACGTC. Protein sequence: CASRRTGVSEQYV.

This clone was counted a few times. This CDR3 is CASSYSGAQETQYF. The CDR3 coding sequence is TGTGCCAGCAGTTACTCGGGGGCCCAAGAGACCCAGTACTTC. V and J are TRBV6-5 and TRBJ2-5; D is possibly TRBD1 (6 bases). V lost 0 bases, J lost 1 base, and 6 bases lay in between. This CDR3 is 14 amino acids long. Germline loops: CDR1 MNHEY, CDR2 SVGAGI.

The chain couples TRBV18 to TRBJ2-1, with 8 positions matching TRBD1. This CDR3 region has 15 residues. V was pared by 3 bases and J by 6 bases, with 7 bases of the junction left unmatched. Germline V gene lookup returns CDR1 KGHSH and CDR2 LQKENI. Here the CDR3 reads CASSPGTGYGNEQFF. The CDR3 DNA reads TGTGCCAGCTCACCCGGGACAGGTTATGGCAATGAGCAGTTCTTC. The full variable domain, with the rest looked up from reference TRBV18 and TRBJ2-1, is NAGVMQNPRHLVRRRGQEARLRCSPMKGHSHVYWYRQLPEEGLKFMVYLQKENIIDESGMPKERFSAEFPKEGPSILRIQQVVRGDSAAYFCASSPGTGYGNEQFFGPGTRLTVL.

The chain combines TRBV28 with TRBJ1-2, with 8 positions matching TRBD1. The CDR3 extends over 13 amino acids. The V and J ends lost 6 bases and 5 bases, in that order; junction bases with no gene match: 5. Germline assignment: CDR1 MDHEN and CDR2 SYDVKM. The CDR3 nucleotides are TGTGCCAGCAGGGACGGACAGGGTTATGGCTACACCTTC. This encodes CASRDGQGYGYTF.

As regards this clone: This sample includes further DNA sequences coding for the same CDR3. J is TRBJ1-1 and V is TRBV2, with TRBD1 identical over 8 bases. Germline assignment: CDR1 SNHLY and CDR2 FYNNEI. V lost 5 bases and J lost 5; bases outside the gene matches: 4. CDR3 length: 13 residues. CDR3: CASSNRGGTEAFF. The CDR3 coding sequence is TGTGCCAGCAGTAACAGGGGGGGAACTGAAGCTTTCTTT.

The chain uses TRBV11-1 and TRBJ2-2; 10 bases fit TRBD2. J was trimmed by 5 bases and V by 1 base; bases with no gene match: 1. The CDR3 is 15 residues long. The germline V gene has CDR1 SGHAT and CDR2 FQDESV (reference sequence). The chain's CDR3 is CASSLGLAGTGELFF. The CDR3 nucleotides read TGTGCCAGCAGCTTAGGACTAGCGGGTACCGGGGAGCTGTTTTTT.

Details on this clone: The same CDR3 can be traced to other DNA sequences in this sample. The chain combines TRBV12-3 or TRBV12-4 with TRBJ1-2; weak D call: TRBD1 (5 bases). The CDR3 is 13 residues long. The ends were cut back, 3 bases at V and 2 bases at J, with 7 bases in the middle. Here the CDR3 reads CASSLGGNYGYTF. CDR3 in DNA: TGTGCCAGCAGTTTGGGGGGGAACTATGGCTACACCTTC.

The chain links TRBV19 to TRBJ2-7; D might be TRBD1 (6 bases). CDR1 and CDR2 (germline): LNHDA, SQIVND (reference sequence). The CDR3 totals 16 residues. The V end was cut by 4 bases, the J end by 0 bases, with 16 bases between. The CDR3 region has the DNA TGTGCCAGTAGTACGGTACAGGGTTCGGGCTCCTACGAGCAGTACTTC. Protein: CASSTVQGSGSYEQYF.

The chain combines TRBV30 with TRBJ1-6; 7 bases are shared with TRBD1. Germline trimming cut 5 bases from V and 10 bases from J; bases unmatched to any gene: 8. This CDR3 region has 13 residues. The germline V gene encodes CDR1 GTSNPN and CDR2 SVGIG (reference sequence). CDR3 sequence: CAWADRAKSPLHF. Written as DNA, the CDR3 is TGTGCCTGGGCCGACAGGGCGAAATCACCCCTCCACTTT.